The next 16 T cell receptor beta chains were all read from a single sample in a study of beta chain features in type 1 diabetes (dated 2018 in TCRdb). The full study reports these points: Type 1 diabetes patients showed a moderate but significant shortening of TCRB CDR3 length in all four CD4+ subsets.

The protocol used for the library was the immunoSEQ multiplex PCR assay. The entire isolated RNA was reverse transcribed using the High Capacity cDNA Reverse Transcription Kit, and thus expressed TCRB transcripts were sequenced. Entries here come from immuneACCESS through TCRdb and include only in-frame sequences with V and J called. Some clones fail to appear in such tables; in the studies checked, an unresolved V gene covers under half of the shortfall, and the cause of the remainder is unknown. The sample table records more than 120,000 clones; roughly an eighth of these occur just once. The ten biggest clones cover around 1.4% of the sample. These receptors' targets are unknown. The specimen was central memory CD4+ T cells from blood. Receptors were obtained from a man between 18 and 29 years old with type 1 diabetes.

The J gene is TRBJ2-7, the V gene TRBV29-1; a weak D match, TRBD1 (5 bases). CDR1 is SQVTM, CDR2 ANQGSEA, per germline. This CDR3 has 11 residues. Trimming took off 7 bases at V and 4 bases at J, with 11 bases between the two ends. In DNA, the CDR3 is TGCAGCGCCAGCGACAGATACGAGCAGTACTTC. This translates into CSASDRYEQYF.

This clone has just a few counts. This may be a read error, as it is one base from a much larger clone. The chain employs TRBV11-2 and TRBJ2-5; no definite D call. Germline CDR1 and CDR2: SGHAT and FQNNGV. The CDR3 contains 11 residues. The V end was cut by 5 bases, the J end by 1 base, with 2 bases between. The CDR3 reads CASSLQETQYF. CDR3 nucleotides: TGTGCCAGCAGCCTCCAAGAGACCCAGTACTTC.

V usage is TRBV18 and J usage is TRBJ2-3, with D perhaps matching TRBD2 (6 bases). Germline V CDR1 and CDR2: KGHSH, LQKENI. This CDR3 spans 15 amino acids. V lost 3 bases and J 4 bases, leaving 14 bases between the germline ends. The CDR3 nucleotides read TGTGCCAGCTCACCTCAGGAGGGACGGGCAGATACGCAGTATTTT. It specifies CASSPQEGRADTQYF.

There are a few counts of this clone. J is TRBJ1-1 and V is TRBV6-1, with D possibly being TRBD1 (5 bases). In germline, CDR1 is MNHNS, CDR2 SASEGT. This CDR3 has 11 residues. Trimming left V 7 bases short and J 8 bases short, with 11 bases between. The CDR3 region is CASTIQGEAFF. CDR3 bases: TGTGCCAGCACCATCCAGGGAGAAGCTTTCTTT.

This clone was seen more than once but under ten times. V is TRBV7-6 and J is TRBJ1-2; D is perhaps TRBD1 (5 bases). The V gene lost 1 base and the J gene lost 9 bases, with 15 bases spanning the gap. The V gene's germline CDR1 is SGHVS and CDR2 FNYEAQ. This CDR3 is built from 14 residues. CDR3 amino acids: CASSLEGRMGRYTF. CDR3 sequence (DNA): TGTGCCAGCAGCTTAGAGGGCAGGATGGGACGCTACACCTTC.

This clone was seen a few times. This CDR3 is CASSLNWEQFF. CDR3 in DNA: TGTGCCAGCAGTTTAAACTGGGAGCAGTTCTTC. The gene calls are TRBV28 and TRBJ2-1; D ambiguous. The CDR3 spans 11 residues. Germline lookup yields CDR1 MDHEN and CDR2 SYDVKM. V lost 2 bases to trimming and J lost 10 bases, with 6 bases between them.

The DNA of the CDR3 is TGTGCCAGCAGTAGGATCTACGGGGGGGCGGGAGAGACCCAGTACTTC. Translating gives CASSRIYGGAGETQYF. V and J are TRBV27 and TRBJ2-5; TRBD2 matches at 8 bases. Per germline, CDR1 MNHEY and CDR2 SMNVEV (reference sequence). The CDR3 has 16 amino acids. V lost 5 bases and J lost 4; bases outside the gene matches: 12.

This clone was observed a few times. J is TRBJ2-5 and V is TRBV15, with D unclear. There are 16 residues in the CDR3. CDR1 and CDR2 from the germline V gene are LNHNV and YYDKDF (reference sequence). V gave up 0 bases and J gave up 2 bases, with 13 bases separating them. The DNA of the CDR3 is TGTGCCACCAGCAGAGATTTACAGTTTGTTCAAGAGACCCAGTACTTC. This gives the protein CATSRDLQFVQETQYF.

This clone was counted only a few times. The V and J genes are TRBV13 and TRBJ2-7; no reliable D call. Trimming left V 3 bases short and J 1 base short, with 4 bases between. Germline V gene lookup returns CDR1 PRHDT and CDR2 FYEKMQ (reference sequence). CDR3 length equals 12 residues. The CDR3 is CASSLRSYEQYF. As DNA, the CDR3 is TGTGCCAGCAGCTTGAGGTCCTACGAGCAGTACTTC.

The chain recombines TRBV30 with TRBJ1-5; TRBD1 might be the D (6 bases). With 2 bases removed from V and 2 bases from J, the gap between germline ends came to 16 bases. From germline, CDR1 is GTSNPN and CDR2 SVGIG (reference sequence). The CDR3 covers 16 residues. DNA of the CDR3: TGTGCCTGGAGTCACACGGGGGCGTCGGGCAATCAGCCCCAGCATTTT. Encoded protein: CAWSHTGASGNQPQHF.

This clone was seen more than once but under ten times. The CDR3 spells CASSEARGLEQFF. CDR3 in DNA: TGTGCCAGCAGTGAAGCAAGGGGACTTGAGCAGTTCTTC. The chain joins TRBV6-1 to TRBJ2-1, with a possible D match to TRBD2 (6 bases). This CDR3 comprises 13 residues. V shed 0 bases and J shed 9 bases, with 9 bases lying between them. The germline CDR1 and CDR2 sequences are MNHNS and SASEGT.

This clone has a handful of counts. The chain couples TRBV2 to TRBJ1-4; 7 positions agree with TRBD1. This CDR3 region has 13 residues. Germline V gene lookup returns CDR1 SNHLY and CDR2 FYNNEI. The V and J ends lost 6 bases and 12 bases, in that order; junction bases with no gene match: 10. In DNA, the CDR3 is TGTGCCAGCAGGGCCGGGACTCAGGGGGAACTGTTTTTT. Protein product: CASRAGTQGELFF.

The chain employs TRBV28 and TRBJ2-3; D call uncertain. The CDR3 spans 15 residues. The ends were cut back, 1 base at V and 0 bases at J, with 8 bases in the middle. Germline V CDR1 and CDR2: MDHEN, SYDVKM. The CDR3 DNA follows: TGTGCCAGCAGTTTATCGCAGTCTAGCACAGATACGCAGTATTTT. It is translated as CASSLSQSSTDTQYF. The entire variable domain, with the rest obtained from reference TRBV28 and TRBJ2-3, is as follows: DVKVTQSSRYLVKRTGEKVFLECVQDMDHENMFWYRQDPGLGLRLIYFSYDVKMKEKGDIPEGYSVSREKKERFSLILESASTNQTSMYLCASSLSQSSTDTQYFGPGTRLTVL.

This rearrangement joins TRBV29-1 to TRBJ1-1, with D possibly TRBD1 on 5 matching bases. The germline CDR1 and CDR2 sequences are SQVTM and ANQGSEA. The V end was cut by 7 bases, the J end by 5 bases, with 14 bases between. The CDR3 consists of 12 residues. The DNA for the CDR3 is TGCAGCGCCGACAGTCCGAGGACTGAAGCTTTCTTT. It translates to CSADSPRTEAFF.

This clone was recorded a few times. CDR3 loop: CASSQDSGSSNSPLHF. In DNA, the CDR3 is TGCGCCAGCAGCCAAGATTCGGGCAGCTCAAATTCACCCCTCCACTTT. This chain connects TRBV4-1 to TRBJ1-6, with no clear D. This CDR3 contains 16 residues. V shed 0 bases and J shed 7 bases, with 13 bases lying between them. In germline, CDR1 is MGHRA, CDR2 YSYEKL.

This clone has a handful of counts. This same CDR3 is encoded by further DNA sequences in the sample. V gene TRBV20-1 combines with J gene TRBJ2-3; the D is unclear. V shed 5 bases and J shed 0 bases, with 3 bases lying between them. Germline loops: CDR1 DFQATT, CDR2 SNEGSKA (reference sequence). The CDR3 consists of 11 residues. The DNA for the CDR3 is TGCAGTGCTCGTAGCACAGATACGCAGTATTTT. This translates into CSARSTDTQYF.